Only a few counts were recorded for the clone carrying this TCR beta chain. As originally analysed: Counts of nucleated cells, estimated from reference gene primer amplification, were obtained. Clones were read by immunoSEQ multiplex PCR, and TCRdb kept only the in-frame ones, dropping some. V and J calls and clone size are as listed in that table; D and trimming were resolved from the DNA. The sample consists of about 190,000 clones, less than 90% of them appearing once. This sample is drawn from a study of blood T cell repertoires in COVID-19. Study in general: Nucleic acid was either cDNA or gDNA, and it came from T cells, B-cell-depleted T cells, or PBMCs.

The germline V and J ends were trimmed by 0 bases and 11 bases, with 8 bases remaining between them. Germline CDR1 reads MGHRA; CDR2 reads YSYEKL. The CDR3 consists of 13 residues. This TCR was sampled from a man younger than 40 with acute or convalescent COVID-19. The rearrangement uses TRBV4-1 and TRBJ1-6, with D unresolved. Sequencing was performed on peripheral blood. CDR3 in DNA: TGCGCCAGCAGCCAAGATCCCGGTCCACCCCTCCACTTT. It is translated as CASSQDPGPPLHF.